This entry concerns a single T cell receptor beta chain. Its cognate antigen is unknown. The data belong to a study of T cell repertoires in cytomegalovirus infection. The wider study: Based on public TCR beta signatures, there were indications of CMV infection and of a matching HLA type.

V shed 7 bases and J shed 1 base, with 17 bases lying between them. The CDR3 totals 15 residues. Study-wide results and caveats: The ex vivo response was dominated by HLA-C-restricted CMV-specific TCR beta clonotypes.

TCRdb called the reads again in MiXCR, with one record for every CDR3 protein. The sample has about 340,000 distinct CDR3 sequences, almost 30% seen once. This rearrangement joins TRBV12-3 or TRBV12-4 to TRBJ2-7; tentative D call: TRBD2 (7 bases). The clonotype originates from a human donor in good health (CMV status not recorded). Some clones in this sample may be carry-over from other donors' samples. Sequenced material: cultured PBMCs, taken from culture after CMV antigen stimulation. The chain's CDR3 is CASTGRTAGSYEQYF. The DNA for the CDR3 is TGTGCCAGCACCGGCAGGACAGCGGGATCCTACGAGCAGTACTTC.